This TCR beta chain was obtained from a study of control samples from healthy donors and cancer patients. Profiling relied on immunoSEQ multiplex PCR, and the TCRdb table lists in-frame clones only, not all of them. The sample contains some 130,000 clones, around nine tenths of which appear only once. Germline V CDR1 and CDR2: SGDLS, YYNGEE. The CDR3 extends over 15 amino acids. V shed 4 bases and J 7 bases; nucleotides not matched to a gene: 7. The source is a man younger than 30 in good health. The chain links TRBV9 to TRBJ2-1; 11 bases line up with TRBD2. The sequencing input was blood. The CDR3 protein is CASSTYSGGANEQFF. CDR3 sequence (DNA): TGTGCCAGCAGCACGTATAGCGGGGGGGCAAATGAGCAGTTCTTC.